These 9 T cell receptor beta chains share one sample of origin, sequenced in a study of cytomegalovirus exposure and HLA in healthy donors. Vbeta (60) and Jbeta (13) primers were used in the PCR. TCRdb's copy holds only in-frame clones and misses some; the assay was immunoSEQ multiplex PCR. The sample contains about 250,000 clones, 80% to 95% of which appear only once. The material sequenced was PBMCs. These receptors were taken from a girl aged 2 to 10 in good health and CMV-seronegative.

V usage is TRBV7-2 and J usage is TRBJ1-1; 9 bases align to TRBD1. There are 14 residues in the CDR3. The germline gives CDR1 SGHTA, CDR2 FQGNSA. J lost 10 bases, V lost 5 bases, and 11 bases had no gene match. CDR3 sequence: CASSTDRGMSGAFF. In DNA form, the CDR3 reads TGTGCCAGCAGCACGGACAGGGGAATGTCAGGAGCTTTCTTT.

Note on this clone: Other nucleotide sequences in the sample specify the same CDR3. This chain uses TRBV5-4 with TRBJ2-2; 7 bases are a match to TRBD2. This CDR3 is 15 amino acids long. Germline-derived CDR1 and CDR2 are SGHNT and YYREEE (reference sequence). The V gene end was trimmed by 4 bases and the J gene end by 6 bases; junction bases not matched to a gene: 9. The CDR3 DNA is TGTGCCAGCAGCCGGGGCGGGAGTGCATCCGGGGAGCTGTTTTTT. As protein: CASSRGGSASGELFF.

The genes are TRBV7-7 and TRBJ2-5; D possibly corresponds to TRBD2 (5 bases). Near its end, the DNA agrees better with TRBJ2-7, so the J call may be wrong. The CDR3 has 13 amino acids. Germline V gene lookup returns CDR1 SSHAT and CDR2 FNYEAQ (reference sequence). The DNA of the CDR3 is TGTGCCAGCAGCCCTGACGTGGGAGACGAGCAGTACTTC. It specifies CASSPDVGDEQYF.

The rearrangement links TRBV28 to TRBJ2-1; 9 bases are shared with TRBD2. Germline V gene sequence: CDR1 MDHEN, CDR2 SYDVKM. The CDR3 loop spans 14 amino acids. The ends lost 6 bases at V and 3 bases at J; junction bases unmatched: 3. CDR3 in amino acids: CASSSSGIYNEQFF. The CDR3 DNA is TGTGCCAGCAGCTCTAGCGGGATCTACAATGAGCAGTTCTTC.

The chain has TRBV4-2 and TRBJ2-5, with 7 nucleotides matching TRBD2. CDR3 length: 14 amino acids. The germline V gene has CDR1 LGHNA and CDR2 YNFKEQ. With V trimmed by 2 bases and J by 1 base, 1 base remained unmatched. CDR3 loop: CASSQPSGQETQYF. CDR3 bases: TGTGCCAGCAGCCAACCTAGCGGCCAAGAGACCCAGTACTTC.

This clone was seen only once. This rearrangement joins TRBV6-5 to TRBJ1-3, with a possible D match to TRBD1 (6 bases). Germline V gene lookup returns CDR1 MNHEY and CDR2 SVGAGI. V lost 5 bases to trimming and J lost 2 bases, with 13 bases between them. The CDR3 is 15 amino acids. The CDR3: CASSNRVATGNTIYF. The CDR3 nucleotides read TGTGCCAGCAGTAACAGGGTTGCGACTGGAAACACCATATATTTT.

This clone was seen once. The same CDR3 also results from other DNA sequences found in this sample. V and J are TRBV6-1 and TRBJ1-1; D is possibly TRBD1 (6 bases). CDR1 is MNHNS, CDR2 SASEGT, per germline. Trimming took 6 bases from V and 1 from J, leaving 12 bases between them. CDR3 length: 14 residues. This CDR3 reads CASRLGQSNTEAFF. The CDR3 coding sequence is TGTGCCAGCAGATTAGGACAGTCGAACACTGAAGCTTTCTTT.

The chain uses TRBV6-5 and TRBJ1-1; D call uncertain. Per the germline V gene, CDR1 is MNHEY and CDR2 is SVGAGI. This CDR3 is 14 amino acids long. Trimming left V 2 bases short and J 0 bases short, with 7 bases between. CDR3 sequence reads: CASSYTGLNTEAFF. The CDR3 nucleotides read TGTGCCAGCAGTTACACGGGTCTGAACACTGAAGCTTTCTTT.

The J gene is TRBJ1-2, the V gene TRBV12-5; D gene unclear. CDR1 LGHNT and CDR2 FRNRAP come from the germline V gene. V shed 7 bases and J shed 8 bases, with 11 bases lying between them. The CDR3 spans 11 residues. CDR3 DNA sequence: TGTGCTAGTGCCGAGGACTCCGGCTACACCTTC. This gives the protein CASAEDSGYTF.